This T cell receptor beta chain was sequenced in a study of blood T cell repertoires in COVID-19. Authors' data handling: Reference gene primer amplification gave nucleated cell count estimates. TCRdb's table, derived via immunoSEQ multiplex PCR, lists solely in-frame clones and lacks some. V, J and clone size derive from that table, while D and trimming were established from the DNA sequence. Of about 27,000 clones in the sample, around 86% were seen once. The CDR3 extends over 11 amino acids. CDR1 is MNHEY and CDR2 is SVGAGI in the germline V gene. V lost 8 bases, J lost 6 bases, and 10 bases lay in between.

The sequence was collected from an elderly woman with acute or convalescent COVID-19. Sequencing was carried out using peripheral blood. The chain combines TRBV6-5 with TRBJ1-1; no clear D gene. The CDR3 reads CASWEVPEAFF. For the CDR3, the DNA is TGTGCCAGCTGGGAGGTTCCTGAAGCTTTCTTT.